These T cell receptor beta chains were read from a single sample in a study of T-cell reconstitution after alpha-beta-depleted transplantation in children. A single record per CDR3 protein comes from TCRdb applying MiXCR to the PCR reads. The table has roughly 490,000 distinct CDR3 sequences, about an eighth seen once. The sequencing used PBMCs, mostly from graft donor cells, collected 180 days after TCRalphabeta/CD19-depleted stem cell transplant. Receptor source: a female patient between 2 and 15 years old who had a stem cell transplant for aplastic anemia, so the T cells may come from the graft donor. Each CDR3 is given with its conserved first and last residue. D genes are given only for firm matches. Clone size appears in some rows only: once, few, many, or a class for an expanded clone.

v_gene: TRBV7-2
j_gene: TRBJ2-3
d_gene: -
len: 13
abundance: -
CDR3aa: CASRASSTDTQYF
CDR3nt: TGTGCCAGCAGGGCCAGTAGCACAGATACGCAGTATTTT

v_gene: TRBV7-9
j_gene: TRBJ2-1
d_gene: -
len: 16
abundance: -
CDR3aa: CASSFRTGAWYNEQFF
CDR3nt: TGTGCCAGCAGCTTTCGTACGGGAGCATGGTACAATGAGCAGTTCTTC

v_gene: TRBV28
j_gene: TRBJ1-2
d_gene: -
len: 15
abundance: -
CDR3aa: CASSSSEGSGYGYTF
CDR3nt: TGTGCCAGCAGTTCCAGTGAAGGATCCGGCTATGGCTACACCTTC

v_gene: TRBV15
j_gene: TRBJ1-1
d_gene: TRBD1
len: 14
abundance: few
CDR3aa: CATSTAGGRTEAFF
CDR3nt: TGTGCCACCAGCACTGCAGGGGGTAGGACTGAAGCTTTCTTT

v_gene: TRBV20-1
j_gene: TRBJ1-1
d_gene: -
len: 14
abundance: few
CDR3aa: CSARVADTQPRAFF
CDR3nt: TGCAGTGCTAGAGTCGCGGACACCCAACCGCGGGCTTTCTTT

v_gene: TRBV28
j_gene: TRBJ1-1
d_gene: TRBD1
len: 13
abundance: few
CDR3aa: CASTDRKNTEAFF
CDR3nt: TGTGCCAGCACGGACAGGAAGAACACTGAAGCTTTCTTT

v_gene: TRBV20-1
j_gene: TRBJ2-7
d_gene: TRBD2
len: 12
abundance: few
CDR3aa: CRAGLAFYEQYF
CDR3nt: TGCAGGGCGGGACTAGCTTTCTACGAGCAGTACTTC

v_gene: TRBV5-1
j_gene: TRBJ2-2
d_gene: TRBD2
len: 16
abundance: -
CDR3aa: CASSSGLAGDTGELFF
CDR3nt: TGCGCCAGCAGCTCAGGACTAGCGGGAGATACCGGGGAGCTGTTTTTT

v_gene: TRBV25-1
j_gene: TRBJ2-7
d_gene: TRBD2
len: 17
abundance: -
CDR3aa: CASSEYIRSGTNIRQYF
CDR3nt: TGTGCCAGCAGTGAATATATCCGCTCGGGGACTAATATACGGCAGTACTTC

v_gene: TRBV20-1
j_gene: TRBJ2-7
d_gene: TRBD2
len: 12
abundance: few
CDR3aa: CSASGRTYEQYF
CDR3nt: TGCAGTGCTAGCGGGAGGACCTACGAGCAGTACTTC

v_gene: TRBV25-1
j_gene: TRBJ2-2
d_gene: -
len: 14
abundance: -
CDR3aa: CASSERIHTGELFF
CDR3nt: TGTGCCAGCAGTGAACGCATACACACCGGGGAGCTGTTTTTT

v_gene: TRBV2
j_gene: TRBJ1-4
d_gene: -
len: 15
abundance: -
CDR3aa: CASSVYSATNEKLFF
CDR3nt: TGTGCCAGCAGTGTCTACAGTGCAACTAATGAAAAACTGTTTTTT

v_gene: TRBV12-3/TRBV12-4
j_gene: TRBJ1-2
d_gene: TRBD1
len: 11
abundance: few
CDR3aa: CASSLTGVYTF
CDR3nt: TGTGCCAGCAGCCTTACAGGGGTTTACACCTTC

v_gene: TRBV20-1
j_gene: TRBJ2-2
d_gene: -
len: 13
abundance: -
CDR3aa: CSARLPNTGELFF
CDR3nt: TGCAGTGCTAGGTTACCGAACACCGGGGAGCTGTTTTTT

v_gene: TRBV5-1
j_gene: TRBJ2-4
d_gene: -
len: 16
abundance: few
CDR3aa: CASSPVGVLAKNIQYF
CDR3nt: TGCGCCAGCAGCCCCGTCGGGGTTCTAGCCAAAAACATTCAGTACTTC

v_gene: TRBV18
j_gene: TRBJ1-1
d_gene: TRBD1
len: 15
abundance: few
CDR3aa: CASSLLTGRTTEAFF
CDR3nt: TGTGCCAGCTCACTTTTGACAGGGAGGACCACTGAAGCTTTCTTT

v_gene: TRBV3-1
j_gene: TRBJ2-3
d_gene: TRBD2
len: 14
abundance: few
CDR3aa: CASSHGLASDTQYF
CDR3nt: TGTGCCAGCAGCCACGGACTAGCATCAGATACGCAGTATTTT

v_gene: TRBV3-1
j_gene: TRBJ2-7
d_gene: -
len: 14
abundance: many
CDR3aa: CASRSRTGTYEQYF
CDR3nt: TGTGCCTCCCGGTCCAGGACGGGTACCTACGAGCAGTACTTC

v_gene: TRBV7-9
j_gene: TRBJ1-6
d_gene: -
len: 15
abundance: -
CDR3aa: CASSRTGQINSPLHF
CDR3nt: TGTGCCAGCAGCCGAACCGGACAGATCAATTCACCCCTCCACTTT

v_gene: TRBV7-2
j_gene: TRBJ2-3
d_gene: TRBD2
len: 16
abundance: many
CDR3aa: CASSSLRAGVGDTQYF
CDR3nt: TGTGCCAGCAGCTCCCTCCGAGCGGGAGTCGGAGATACGCAGTATTTT

v_gene: TRBV7-2
j_gene: TRBJ2-2
d_gene: TRBD1
len: 15
abundance: -
CDR3aa: CASSLDRGATGELFF
CDR3nt: TGTGCCAGCAGCTTAGACAGGGGGGCCACCGGGGAGCTGTTTTTT

v_gene: TRBV4-1
j_gene: TRBJ1-5
d_gene: -
len: 17
abundance: few
CDR3aa: CASSQDYFYGFLQPQHF
CDR3nt: TGCGCCAGCAGCCAAGATTATTTTTATGGTTTTCTTCAGCCCCAGCATTTT

v_gene: TRBV24-1
j_gene: TRBJ2-1
d_gene: TRBD2
len: 17
abundance: few
CDR3aa: CATSDLSGTSGYNEQFF
CDR3nt: TGTGCCACCAGTGATTTAAGTGGGACTAGCGGTTACAATGAGCAGTTCTTC

v_gene: TRBV28
j_gene: TRBJ1-3
d_gene: TRBD1
len: 19
abundance: few
CDR3aa: CASRGGQGTQLSSGNTIYF
CDR3nt: TGTGCCAGCAGGGGGGGACAGGGGACCCAACTCTCCTCTGGAAACACCATATATTTT